A single sample gave rise to the 10 T cell receptor beta chains below, sequenced in a study of blood T cell repertoires in COVID-19. Only in-frame clones appear in the TCRdb table, and some are missing; sequencing was by immunoSEQ multiplex PCR. The sample shows about 250,000 clones, around 81% of them seen only once. Sequencing input: PBMCs or T cells enriched from blood (not recorded which). Receptors originate from a man aged 50 to 59 who had recovered from COVID-19.

The rearrangement links TRBV5-4 to TRBJ1-2, with TRBD1 as a possible D gene (6 bases). V gave up 1 base and J gave up 7 bases, with 17 bases separating them. In germline, CDR1 is SGHNT, CDR2 YYREEE (reference sequence). The CDR3 spans 15 residues. The DNA of the CDR3 is TGTGCCAGCAGCTTGAACACAGGGAAGGCTAGTGGCTACACCTTC. As protein: CASSLNTGKASGYTF.

The rearrangement links TRBV10-3 to TRBJ1-5, with D unclear. The CDR3 runs to 14 residues. Per the germline V gene, CDR1 is ENHRY and CDR2 is SYGVKD. Deletions cut 5 bases from V and 4 bases from J, with 12 bases between. The CDR3 sequence: CAISFGRENQPQHF. Written as DNA, the CDR3 is TGTGCCATCAGTTTCGGCCGGGAAAATCAGCCCCAGCATTTT.

The chain's CDR3 is CASSGPGIMTEAFF. As DNA, the CDR3 is TGTGCCAGCAGTGGTCCCGGGATCATGACTGAAGCTTTCTTT. The chain recombines TRBV25-1 with TRBJ1-1; D unclear. V was cut by 4 bases and J by 5 bases, with 14 bases left in between. The CDR3 is 14 amino acids. Per germline, CDR1 MGHDK and CDR2 SYGVNS.

This chain connects TRBV4-1 to TRBJ2-7, with unresolved D. CDR1 is MGHRA, CDR2 YSYEKL, per germline. The CDR3 length is 14 residues. The V gene lost 1 base and the J gene lost 5 bases, with 12 bases spanning the gap. The CDR3 here is CASSQVQVTHEQYF. The CDR3, as DNA: TGCGCCAGCAGCCAAGTGCAGGTGACCCACGAGCAGTACTTC.

The chain combines TRBV10-3 with TRBJ2-3; 7 bases fit TRBD1. The CDR3 totals 14 residues. From germline, CDR1 is ENHRY and CDR2 SYGVKD. With 4 bases clipped from V and 0 bases from J, the junction kept 1 base outside the gene matches. For the CDR3, the DNA is TGTGCCATCAGTGGACAGGGAAGCACAGATACGCAGTATTTT. Protein product: CAISGQGSTDTQYF.

The chain couples TRBV9 to TRBJ2-7; the D gene is possibly TRBD1 (5 bases). Trimming removed 0 bases at V and 6 bases at J, with 10 bases between. The CDR3 has 13 amino acids. CDR1 is SGDLS, CDR2 YYNGEE, per germline. The CDR3 bases are TGTGCCAGCAGCGTAGTTCAGGGTGGCGAGCAGTACTTC. Its translation: CASSVVQGGEQYF.

This clone was seen a single time. The chain employs TRBV5-8 and TRBJ1-6; D not certain. The CDR3 has 12 residues. Germline V lookup: CDR1 SGHTS, CDR2 YDEGEE. The V end lost 4 bases, the J end lost 10 bases, and 9 bases lay between the germline ends. The CDR3 is CASSGVGSPLHF. CDR3 in DNA: TGTGCCAGCAGCGGTGTTGGCTCACCCCTCCACTTT.

The chain uses TRBV20-1 and TRBJ2-3; tentative D call: TRBD2 (6 bases). Trimming left V 3 bases short and J 0 bases short, with 16 bases between. Germline CDR1 is DFQATT and CDR2 is SNEGSKA (reference sequence). The CDR3 runs to 16 residues. The CDR3 spells CSASWDLLSSTDTQYF. For the CDR3, the DNA is TGCAGTGCTAGTTGGGACTTACTTAGTAGCACAGATACGCAGTATTTT.

This clone was counted a single time. The genes are TRBV5-1 and TRBJ2-1; TRBD2 matches 12 bases. Germline V gene sequence: CDR1 SGHRS, CDR2 YFSETQ. With V trimmed by 5 bases and J by 7 bases, 10 bases remained unmatched. CDR3 length: 16 residues. CDR3 sequence reads: CASRFLAGGIGNEQFF. The CDR3 nucleotides read TGCGCCAGCAGATTTCTAGCGGGAGGGATAGGAAATGAGCAGTTCTTC.

This chain joins TRBV3-1 (or the pseudogene TRBV3-2) and TRBJ1-4; TRBD1 matches at 9 bases. Unmatched junction bases numbered 8, after V lost 5 bases and J lost 7 bases. Germline CDR1 LGHDT, CDR2 YNNKEL (reference sequence). The CDR3 has 15 amino acids. The chain's CDR3 is CASSSSDRGGEKLFF. The DNA for the CDR3 is TGTGCCAGCAGCTCCTCGGACAGGGGAGGTGAAAAACTGTTTTTT.